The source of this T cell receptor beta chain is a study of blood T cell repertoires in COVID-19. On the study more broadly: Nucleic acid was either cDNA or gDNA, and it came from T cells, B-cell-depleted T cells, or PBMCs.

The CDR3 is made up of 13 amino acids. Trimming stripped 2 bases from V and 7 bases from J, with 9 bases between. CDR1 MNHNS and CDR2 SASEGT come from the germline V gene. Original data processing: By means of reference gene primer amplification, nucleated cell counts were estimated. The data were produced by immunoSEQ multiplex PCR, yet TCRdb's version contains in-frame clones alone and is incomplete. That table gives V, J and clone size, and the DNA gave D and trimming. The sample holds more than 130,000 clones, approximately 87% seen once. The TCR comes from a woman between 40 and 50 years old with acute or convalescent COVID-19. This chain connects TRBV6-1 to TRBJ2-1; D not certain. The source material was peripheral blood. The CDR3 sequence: CASSELTRNEQFF. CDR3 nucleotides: TGTGCCAGCAGTGAACTAACCCGGAATGAGCAGTTCTTC.